This T cell receptor (beta chain) was sequenced for a study of T cell clonotyping in hematopoietic cell transplantation listed by TCRdb under 2021. General notes on the study: The study collected roughly 150 blood samples from approximately 32 consecutive transplant recipients and their related donors. Patient recruitment ran from late 2015 to January 2017, and follow-up continued until late 2020 or death. What the study reported, not specific to this receptor: Broader posttransplant TCR repertoire diversity was predicted by donor and pretransplant recipient Inverse Simpson Index values. After transplant, TCR diversity in recipients dropped, and pathologically expanded clonotypes climbed progressively between day 30 and day 180. Overlap with donor repertoires was found for only a small fraction of recipient repertoires, with over 97% found to appear de novo at the given depth. The sample size was limited, and CD4 and CD8 repertoire contributions could not be separated because cells were not sorted.

Reading the germline V gene gives CDR1 SGHVS and CDR2 FNYEAQ. The germline V and J ends show losses of 4 bases and 8 bases respectively, and no gene match explains 8 bases of the junction. The CDR3, cysteine through phenylalanine, is 14 amino acids long. Here the CDR3 DNA is all that survives: 42 bases in frame from base 1. Blood samples for TCR beta sequencing were given by related transplant donors. Nuclei Lysis Solution was used to extract genomic DNA from fresh or cryopreserved unfractionated peripheral blood mononuclear cells. The immunoSEQ assay, a bias-controlled multiplex PCR using V- and J-specific primers, was used to amplify TCR beta CDR3 regions from genomic DNA. In a second PCR step, a proprietary barcode and Illumina adapter sequences were attached to the CDR3 amplicons. An Illumina MiSeq instrument was used for sequencing of the CDR3 libraries. The paper's data handling went like this. Export and quality control were done with immunoSEQ Analyzer 3.0, while downstream analyses used R Bioconductor and Immunarch. Only productive rearrangements within the normalized downsampled data set were used in the calculation of repertoire metrics. In the normalized cohort, a clonotype counted as pathologically expanded if the clonotype was larger than 5 templates. Repertoire diversity was measured with the Inverse Simpson Index. CMV-specificity analyses were carried out on the non-normalized data set to capture all clonotypes. TCRdb provides this immuneACCESS table in a form limited to in-frame rearrangements. Some clones are lacking; in checked studies, under half of them reflect an unresolved V gene, and why the rest are absent is not known. The DNA was the basis for D and trimming; V, J and clone size are from that table. For this sample there are approximately 20,000 clones; approximately 79% appear just once. The top ten clones comprise roughly 15% of the sample.

A remark on this clone: No antigen is known for it. Base qualities were left out, and no much larger clone turns up one base away.

The sequenced material came from peripheral blood mononuclear cells. The receptor was derived from a man in his sixties in good health. Some clones in this sample may be carry-over from other donors' samples. The chain was built from TRBV7-6 and TRBJ1-2; TRBD1 matches 9 bases in the middle. Here is the DNA: TGTGCCAGCAGCTCAACAGGGGGCTTTAGGGGCTACACCTTC. It translates as CASSSTGGFRGYTF.